This T cell receptor (beta chain) emerged from a study of T cell changes during pregnancy in multiple sclerosis. The assay was immunoSEQ multiplex PCR, and TCRdb's table has in-frame clones only and misses some. The profile shows 65,000 to 80,000 clones, 93% of them singletons. V was shortened by 1 base and J by 3 bases, with 13 bases between the two germline ends. This CDR3 has 16 amino acids. Germline loops: CDR1 MNHNS, CDR2 SASEGT. This receptor was identified in a female donor with multiple sclerosis, enrolled in a pregnancy study. The chain recombines TRBV6-1 with TRBJ2-1; D is perhaps TRBD2 (6 bases). Material: peripheral blood, obtained in the second trimester of pregnancy. In DNA, the CDR3 is TGTGCCAGCAGTGAAGACTTAGCGGTGAACTACAATGAGCAGTTCTTC. Its protein is CASSEDLAVNYNEQFF.